The T cell receptor beta chain under discussion was sequenced for a study of cytomegalovirus exposure and HLA in healthy donors. On this clone itself: Its target is not known.

Germline-derived CDR1 and CDR2 are SGHTA and FQGNSA. J gave up 4 bases and V 3 bases, and 12 bases lay outside the gene matches. The CDR3 totals 17 residues. Primers: 60 Vbeta forward and 13 Jbeta reverse. Measured with immunoSEQ multiplex PCR; TCRdb has only the in-frame clones, and not every one. The table has 150,000 to 200,000 clones, around four fifths seen once. Study observations and caveats: Earlier analysis yielded a pattern in which most TCR beta V segments were productive about 87% or about 30% of the time. About 180 TCR beta chains were listed as cytomegalovirus-associated. A later analysis showed that HLA-associated TCR beta chains had undergone more clonal expansion than equally common others.

This TCR came from a boy under 10 years old in good health and CMV-seronegative. The sequencing sample was made of PBMCs. The V gene is TRBV7-2, the J gene TRBJ2-5; 9 bases line up with TRBD2. CDR3 amino acids: CASSFIAGGGWRETQYF. CDR3 nucleotide sequence: TGTGCCAGCAGCTTCATCGCGGGAGGGGGTTGGCGAGAGACCCAGTACTTC.